This T cell receptor beta chain was sequenced during a study of OX40 agonist ivuxolimab in advanced cancers. Study-level information: The patients received ivuxolimab by intravenous route every 2 weeks at 0.01 to 10 mg/kg. Partial responses were seen in three patients, one with hepatocellular carcinoma and two with cutaneous melanoma.

Repertoires were generated with immunoSEQ multiplex PCR, while TCRdb's copy carries only in-frame clones and drops some. Here the sample spans tens of thousands of clones, about 88% being singletons. Prior autoimmune disease or systemic immunosuppression barred patients. The sequencing here drew on CD4+ or CD8+ T cells sorted from blood, taken in a trial of the OX40 agonist ivuxolimab. The receptor's source is an adult with an advanced solid tumor such as melanoma, head and neck, liver or kidney cancer.

CDR3 in DNA: TGTGCCAGCATCCCGAACTTAATGGGGAGGCTTGTTCAGTACTTC. Its protein product is CASIPNLMGRLVQYF. V usage is TRBV6-1 and J usage is TRBJ2-7, with D possibly matching TRBD2 (6 bases). The CDR3 is made up of 15 amino acids. Germline assignment: CDR1 MNHNS and CDR2 SASEGT. Trimming shortened V by 7 bases and J by 10 bases, and 26 bases separated the two germline ends.